This TCR beta chain was sequenced during a study of blood T cell repertoires in COVID-19. Across the whole study: COVID-19 samples from acute and convalescent phases originated in the United States, Italy and Spain.

Under the authors' procedure: Nucleated cell counts were estimated from reference gene primer amplification. TCRdb keeps only in-frame clones here, not all; method: immunoSEQ multiplex PCR. D and trimming were read from the DNA, whereas the V and J calls and clone size are those reported in that table. The sample yields 100,000 to 150,000 clones, over 75% seen once. V gave up 6 bases and J gave up 7 bases; unmatched junction bases: 4. CDR1 is DFQATT, CDR2 SNEGSKA, per germline (reference sequence). CDR3 length equals 11 residues. The chain combines TRBV20-1 with TRBJ1-1; 8 nucleotides line up with TRBD1. The sequence was collected from a woman aged 80 or older with acute or convalescent COVID-19. The sequencing sample was made of peripheral blood. CDR3 sequence: CSAAGGVEAFF. The CDR3 nucleotides are TGCAGTGCCGCAGGGGGCGTTGAAGCTTTCTTT.